Shown below are 20 T cell receptor beta chains from a single sample sequenced in a study of post-analysis software for immune sequencing data. Study results and caveats: Patients used about five TRBV segments, including TRBV5-6, TRBV5-1 and TRBV20-1, more often than controls.

Antigens of these TCRs are unknown. Unique molecular identifiers were present in the TCR beta cDNA libraries. TCRdb reprocessed the PCR reads with MiXCR, giving one entry per CDR3 protein. The sample consists of hundreds of thousands of distinct CDR3 sequences, approximately 59% of them appearing once. The sequencing input was blood. These receptors were obtained from a girl aged 2 to 9 with multiple sclerosis.

V gene TRBV5-1 combines with J gene TRBJ2-3; D might be TRBD1 (7 bases). In germline, CDR1 is SGHRS, CDR2 YFSETQ. The CDR3 extends over 16 amino acids. V dropped 3 bases and J dropped 0 bases, with 14 bases sitting between them. CDR3 loop: CASSWAGQSSTDTQYF. The CDR3 nucleotides are TGCGCCAGCAGCTGGGCGGGACAGTCTAGCACAGATACGCAGTATTTT.

For this clonotype: One end of the junction is discordant with germline, which a read error may explain. The chain carries TRBV5-1 and TRBJ2-1, with TRBD2 identical over 7 bases. This CDR3 comprises 22 residues. Germline loops: CDR1 SGHRS, CDR2 YFSETQ. The CDR3 spells CASRLGRRVAGVGENAYNEQFF. Written as DNA, the CDR3 is TGCGCCAGCAGGTTGGGGAGGCGCGTGGCGGGAGTTGGTGAGAATGCCTACAATGAGCAGTTCTTC.

CDR3 in DNA: TGTGCCAGCAGCCCGGACTTCTACAATGAGCAGTTCTTC. This sequence encodes CASSPDFYNEQFF. The chain combines TRBV11-2 with TRBJ2-1; TRBD2 is a possible D gene (5 bases). The germline CDR1 and CDR2 sequences are SGHAT and FQNNGV. V was shortened by 5 bases and J by 3 bases, with 8 bases between the two germline ends. CDR3 size: 13 residues.

The rearrangement links TRBV7-2 to TRBJ2-3; D perhaps matches TRBD2 (7 bases). The CDR3 runs 16 residues. Deletions cut 3 bases from V and 4 bases from J, with 17 bases between. CDR1 and CDR2 from the germline V gene are SGHTA and FQGNSA. In nucleotides, the CDR3 is TGTGCCAGCAGCTTTGCCCTGGCGGGGGCATCAGATACGCAGTATTTT. Protein sequence: CASSFALAGASDTQYF.

This sequence joins TRBV6-5 and TRBJ2-1; 8 bases match TRBD2. Germline values: CDR1 MNHEY, CDR2 SVGAGI. The CDR3 covers 15 residues. After removal of 4 bases from V and 8 bases from J, the junction contained 10 bases not matched to a gene. CDR3 residues: CASSFKPAGVDEQFF. CDR3 nucleotide sequence: TGTGCCAGCAGTTTTAAACCAGCGGGAGTCGATGAGCAGTTCTTC.

This clonotype was recorded a few times. This sequence joins TRBV24-1 and TRBJ2-5; D is unresolved. Germline loops: CDR1 KGHDR, CDR2 SFDVKD. The V and J ends lost 7 bases and 4 bases respectively, with 12 bases between them. CDR3 size: 13 residues. CDR3 DNA sequence: TGTGCCACCAGGCCTGCGGCGGCAGAGACCCAGTACTTC. It translates to CATRPAAAETQYF.

This chain links TRBV5-1 with TRBJ2-1; a weak D match, TRBD2 (5 bases). The germline CDR1 and CDR2 sequences are SGHRS and YFSETQ. CDR3 size: 15 residues. V was pared by 6 bases and J by 0 bases, with 13 bases between. DNA of the CDR3: TGCGCCAGCATAAAGGACTCAAGCTCCTACAATGAGCAGTTCTTC. Its translation: CASIKDSSSYNEQFF. Filled out from reference TRBV5-1 and TRBJ2-1, the complete variable domain reads KAGVTQTPRYLIKTRGQQVTLSCSPISGHRSVSWYQQTPGQGLQFLFEYFSETQRNKGNFPGRFSGRQFSNSRSEMNVSTLELGDSALYLCASIKDSSSYNEQFFGPGTRLTVL.

CDR3 in amino acids: CSACRTASTDTQYF. Written as DNA, the CDR3 is TGCAGTGCTTGCCGGACGGCTAGCACAGATACGCAGTATTTT. The rearrangement joins TRBV20-1 to TRBJ2-3; D gene unclear. This CDR3 contains 14 residues. The V end was cut by 5 bases, the J end by 0 bases, with 12 bases between. The germline V gene encodes CDR1 DFQATT and CDR2 SNEGSKA (reference sequence).

This chain connects TRBV20-1 to TRBJ1-2, with no clear D. The CDR3 consists of 10 residues. The germline gives CDR1 DFQATT, CDR2 SNEGSKA (reference sequence). The V end lost 5 bases, the J end lost 7 bases, and 8 bases lay between the germline ends. CDR3 amino acids: CSASDRGYTF. The CDR3 bases are TGCAGTGCTTCAGACCGTGGCTACACCTTC.

The chain uses TRBV28 and TRBJ2-7; D may correspond to TRBD1 or TRBD2 (5 bases each). With the DNA end fitting TRBJ2-5 better, the J assignment may be wrong. Germline CDR1 is MDHEN and CDR2 is SYDVKM. The CDR3 has 15 amino acids. The CDR3: CASSFLARGRQTQYF. The CDR3 DNA follows: TGTGCCAGCAGTTTCCTAGCAAGGGGACGACAGACCCAGTACTTC.

This clonotype appeared a single time. The chain couples TRBV2 to TRBJ2-1, with no clear D. Trimming shortened V by 2 bases and J by 9 bases, and 17 bases separated the two germline ends. Per germline, CDR1 SNHLY and CDR2 FYNNEI. The CDR3 is made up of 15 amino acids. CDR3 sequence (DNA): TGTGCCAGCAGTGAAATGGGTCAGAATGTGAGTGAGCAGTTCTTC. It yields the protein CASSEMGQNVSEQFF.

This clonotype was counted between two and nine times. The rearrangement uses TRBV7-3 and TRBJ2-3, with 12 bases fitting TRBD2. CDR1 and CDR2 from the germline V gene are SGHTA and FQGTGA. CDR3 size: 16 residues. Unmatched junction bases numbered 9, after V lost 6 bases and J lost 5 bases. DNA for the CDR3: TGTGCCAGCAGTTCTGGACTAGCGGGATTGGGAGATACGCAGTATTTT. As protein: CASSSGLAGLGDTQYF.

This clonotype came up once. The chain couples TRBV6-6 to TRBJ2-5; the D gene is possibly TRBD2 (5 bases). The V end lost 6 bases, the J end lost 11 bases, and 25 bases lay between the germline ends. Germline CDR1 is MNHNY and CDR2 is SVGAGI (reference sequence). The CDR3 has 15 residues. This CDR3 reads CASSPDGGGHGKQYF. The CDR3 DNA is TGTGCCAGCAGCCCAGATGGAGGCGGGCACGGCAAGCAGTACTTC.

The rearrangement joins TRBV11-2 to TRBJ2-7; TRBD1 aligns across 7 bases. The CDR3 is 15 amino acids. Germline values: CDR1 SGHAT, CDR2 FQNNGV. V shed 5 bases, J shed 1 base, and the junction held 8 bases outside the gene matches. This CDR3 reads CASSIGKGASYEQYF. CDR3 nucleotide sequence: TGTGCCAGCAGCATAGGAAAGGGGGCATCCTACGAGCAGTACTTC.

The genes are TRBV7-3 and TRBJ2-1; 13 nucleotides match TRBD2. Per germline, CDR1 SGHTA and CDR2 FQGTGA. CDR3 length equals 20 residues. The V gene end was trimmed by 4 bases and the J gene end by 1 base; junction bases not matched to a gene: 13. The CDR3 loop reads CASSSGLAGDGGDSYNEQFF. In DNA form, the CDR3 reads TGTGCCAGCAGCTCCGGACTAGCGGGAGATGGGGGGGATTCCTACAATGAGCAGTTCTTC.

V usage is TRBV28 and J usage is TRBJ2-7; tentatively, D is TRBD1 or TRBD2 (5 bases each). The DNA end is a closer match to TRBJ2-5, so the J assignment may be wrong. This CDR3 spans 14 amino acids. From germline, CDR1 is MDHEN and CDR2 SYDVKM. CDR3 sequence reads: CASSQDGAQETQYF. CDR3 nucleotides: TGTGCCAGCAGTCAGGACGGGGCCCAAGAGACCCAGTACTTC.

The chain has TRBV7-2 and TRBJ2-1; D possibly corresponds to TRBD1 (5 bases). Germline V gene lookup returns CDR1 SGHTA and CDR2 FQGNSA. The CDR3 consists of 11 residues. V was cut by 5 bases and J by 13 bases, with 12 bases left in between. As DNA, the CDR3 is TGTGCCAGCAGCCCACAGGACGTACAGTTCTTC. This sequence encodes CASSPQDVQFF.

The chain couples TRBV5-5 to TRBJ2-7; D is unresolved. In germline, CDR1 is SGHKS, CDR2 YYEKEE (reference sequence). This CDR3 is built from 15 residues. With 3 bases removed from V and 2 bases from J, the gap between germline ends came to 15 bases. The chain's CDR3 is CASSSPDARTYEQYF. CDR3 in DNA: TGTGCCAGCAGCTCACCGGACGCCCGGACCTACGAGCAGTACTTC.

Remarks on this clonotype: At one boundary the junction diverges from the germline segment, which might be a read error. The chain joins TRBV7-2 to TRBJ2-4, with 10 bases lining up with TRBD1. The closer fit of TRBJ2-5 to the DNA end suggests the J call may be wrong. Germline CDR1 reads SGHTA; CDR2 reads FQGNSA. CDR3 length: 15 amino acids. The CDR3 loop is CAGSLAGQGQETQYF. The CDR3 bases are TGTGCCGGCAGCTTAGCGGGACAGGGGCAAGAGACCCAGTACTTC.

This clonotype was recorded a few times. The chain combines TRBV7-3 with TRBJ2-2; D unclear. The CDR3 covers 12 residues. Germline V gene sequence: CDR1 SGHTA, CDR2 FQGTGA. V lost 6 bases and J 5 bases, leaving 7 bases between the germline ends. In DNA, the CDR3 is TGTGCCAGCAGTCGAACTACCGGGGAGCTGTTTTTT. Residues: CASSRTTGELFF.